This T cell receptor (beta chain) appears in the sequencing data of a study of T cells after yellow fever vaccination (dated by TCRdb to 2018 to 2020). For the wider study: Libraries from fractions with low cell numbers were prepared with the SMART-Seq v4 Ultra Low Input RNA kit. Two healthy male donors made up the cohort, one aged 18 to 30 years and the other aged 30 to 39 years. To track T-cell clones before and after primary and booster YFV17D yellow fever vaccination, bulk TCR alpha and beta repertoires were sequenced longitudinally. Blood was collected at multiple timepoints before and after primary and secondary immunization, and bulk PBMC replicates and cell subsets were isolated. What the work shows at the level of the full study, not this receptor alone: Most clones expanded after primary vaccination were re-detected after the booster (almost 98% of CD4 and around 88% of CD8), suggesting broad memory maintenance. A small fraction of clonotypes appeared in both the CD4 and CD8 compartments, likely as a result of convergent recombination. Computational filtering was needed because FACS-sorted repertoires could contain abundant contaminating clonotypes from the bulk population. Because the study included only two donors, the extent to which the findings can be generalized is limited. The secondary T-cell response was weaker than the primary response but faster, peaking on day 5 instead of day 15.

TCR cDNA was synthesized by 5'RACE template switching, through which a universal primer site and unique molecular identifiers were introduced. Priming for cDNA synthesis came from both the TCR alpha and TCR beta constant segments. Two PCR steps were used to amplify libraries, with sample barcodes and sequencing adapters being added in the second step. Sequencing of libraries was performed on Illumina HiSeq 2500 (2x100 bp) or NovaSeq (2x150 bp). Concerning the study's data processing: MIGEC was used to demultiplex reads and collapse the reads into UMI consensus sequences, and MiXCR was used for V(D)J alignment. Using edgeR on replicate PBMC samples, clonotypes were called vaccine-responding if FDR was below 0.01 and the log2 fold change was above 5 up to day 15. Each bulk clonotype was labeled CD4 or CD8 based on which sequenced repertoire, CD4 or CD8, contained the clonotype at higher abundance. TCRdb reprocessed the public reads (quality trimming at Q25 with fastp, clone calling with MiXCR) and kept in-frame beta chains. Every entry covers one CDR3 protein and lists the most common genes and DNA from its rows. The V and J calls were determined by TCRdb, not by the authors. The sample table lists about 110,000 distinct CDR3 sequences, around 8% of them with a count of one. The top ten constitute about 25% of the sample.

V loses 0 bases of germline sequence and J loses 0 bases, and the interval between the two ends is 15 bases. According to the germline V gene, CDR1 reads SGDLS and CDR2 reads YYNGEE. The CDR3 starts with the cysteine, ends with the phenylalanine, and has 17 residues. Just the 51-base CDR3 DNA is kept, in frame starting at base 1. This clonotype has at least ten counts. The target of this receptor is not known. No base quality values were provided; no much bigger clone lies one nucleotide off. Taken with the paper, the label for treatment or condition translates to: live attenuated yellow fever vaccine strain. A standard Ficoll-Paque protocol was used to isolate PBMCs from peripheral blood. CD4 and CD8 T-cell fractions were isolated with Dynabeads CD4 and CD8 positive selection kits. TriZol was used to extract RNA from bulk PBMCs, from CD4 and CD8 fractions, and from dextramer-positive and dextramer-negative fractions.

Sequencing used CD8+ T cells sorted from PBMCs, obtained 45 days after the yellow fever booster vaccination. The V gene is TRBV9 and the J gene is TRBJ1-2; the D segment cannot be called with confidence. The clonotype originates from a man aged 30-40 years who received the YFV17D yellow fever vaccine. CDR3 reads: CASSVVQLRGANYGYTF. In nucleotide form, the sequence is TGTGCCAGCAGCGTAGTCCAGCTCCGTGGGGCTAACTATGGCTACACCTTC.